These T cell receptor beta chains were read from a single sample in a study of cytomegalovirus exposure and HLA in healthy donors. Only in-frame clones appear in the TCRdb table, and some are missing; sequencing was by immunoSEQ multiplex PCR. The table lists some 99,000 clones, about 74% of them singletons, with approximately 2% in the top ten. The sample was PBMCs. The receptors shown here come from a male donor in good health and CMV-seronegative. Both conserved end residues are part of each CDR3. The D gene is left open where the match is weak. Clone size is stated in some rows and not others, as once, few, many or a class when expanded.

V gene,J gene,D gene,clone size,CDR3 protein,CDR3 DNA
TRBV11-2,TRBJ1-2,NA,once,CASSLSGGLGSGYTF,TGTGCCAGCAGCTTAAGTGGGGGGTTGGGGTCCGGCTACACCTTC
TRBV14,TRBJ2-4,NA,NA,CASSQDLSVEGRGIQYF,TGTGCCAGCAGCCAAGATCTTTCTGTGGAGGGACGGGGCATTCAGTACTTC
TRBV7-9,TRBJ1-1,NA,NA,CSSSLFAEAFF,TGTTCCAGCAGCTTGTTCGCTGAAGCTTTCTTT
TRBV11-3,TRBJ2-1,TRBD2,NA,CASSTGGSGRAEQFF,TGTGCCAGCAGCACAGGGGGTAGCGGGAGGGCCGAGCAGTTCTTC
TRBV6-4,TRBJ2-7,TRBD2,NA,CASSDSFGSGEQYF,TGTGCCAGCAGTGACTCTTTCGGTAGCGGGGAGCAGTACTTC
TRBV10-3,TRBJ2-5,TRBD1,NA,CAIRPQGRETQYF,TGTGCCATCAGGCCACAGGGGCGGGAGACCCAGTACTTC
TRBV29-1,TRBJ2-3,NA,NA,CSLTTGISTDTQYF,TGCAGCCTCACGACAGGAATTAGCACAGATACGCAGTATTTT
TRBV5-6,TRBJ2-7,NA,NA,CASSLLQGTYEQYF,TGTGCCAGCAGCTTACTACAGGGTACCTACGAGCAGTACTTC
TRBV2,TRBJ2-7,NA,NA,CASSHNSYEQYF,TGTGCCAGCAGCCACAACTCCTACGAGCAGTACTTC
TRBV6-5,TRBJ1-4,TRBD1,NA,CASSQTGYNEKLFF,TGTGCCAGCAGCCAGACAGGGTATAATGAAAAACTGTTTTTT
TRBV5-1,TRBJ1-3,TRBD1,NA,CASSPWAVPGGLTGNTIYF,TGCGCCAGCAGCCCGTGGGCCGTGCCAGGGGGCCTGACTGGAAACACCATATATTTT
TRBV19,TRBJ2-7,NA,NA,CASSIETGIEQYF,TGTGCCAGTAGTATAGAGACAGGAATCGAGCAGTACTTC
TRBV6-5,TRBJ2-1,TRBD1,once,CASNPGQGPYNEQFF,TGTGCCAGCAATCCGGGACAGGGTCCCTACAATGAGCAGTTCTTC
TRBV9,TRBJ1-4,TRBD1,NA,CASSAAGTGDEKLFF,TGTGCCAGCAGCGCAGCCGGGACAGGGGATGAAAAACTGTTTTTT
TRBV27,TRBJ1-5,NA,NA,CASRGQLGQPQHF,TGTGCCAGCAGAGGACAGTTGGGCCAGCCCCAGCATTTT
TRBV27,TRBJ2-2,TRBD2,NA,CASTQGLAGVFSTGELFF,TGTGCCAGCACCCAGGGACTAGCGGGAGTTTTCAGCACCGGGGAGCTGTTTTTT
TRBV9,TRBJ2-1,TRBD2,NA,CASSGKAAREVYNEQFF,TGTGCCAGCAGCGGAAAGGCAGCGCGGGAGGTCTACAATGAGCAGTTCTTC
TRBV19,TRBJ1-5,TRBD1,NA,CASSRQGQGALGQPQHF,TGTGCCAGTAGTAGACAGGGACAGGGGGCTTTGGGTCAGCCCCAGCATTTT
TRBV30,TRBJ2-5,NA,NA,CASLFDRDWETQYF,TGTGCCTCATTATTCGACAGAGACTGGGAGACCCAGTACTTC
TRBV11-2,TRBJ1-1,TRBD1,NA,CASSPRGQGRYTEAFF,TGTGCCAGCAGCCCCCGGGGACAGGGGCGGTACACTGAAGCTTTCTTT
TRBV30,TRBJ2-3,TRBD2,NA,CAWAGGRDVTDTQYF,TGTGCCTGGGCTGGCGGGAGAGACGTCACAGATACGCAGTATTTT
TRBV25-1,TRBJ1-1,TRBD1,NA,CASSETHTDRLNTEAFF,TGTGCCAGCAGTGAAACCCATACGGACAGGCTCAACACTGAAGCTTTCTTT
TRBV6-1,TRBJ2-5,TRBD2,NA,CASSAREGGETQYF,TGTGCCAGCAGTGCGCGGGAGGGGGGGGAGACCCAGTACTTC
TRBV6-5,TRBJ2-7,NA,NA,CASSPRVGYYEQYF,TGTGCCAGCAGTCCGCGGGTGGGCTACTACGAGCAGTACTTC
TRBV15,TRBJ2-2,NA,few,CATSSRGAVTGELFF,TGTGCCACCAGCTCACGAGGAGCGGTGACGGGGGAGCTGTTTTTT
TRBV4-2,TRBJ2-7,TRBD2,NA,CASSQEGVSGRPPYEQYF,TGTGCCAGCAGCCAAGAGGGGGTTAGCGGGAGACCCCCCTACGAGCAGTACTTC
TRBV5-1,TRBJ2-1,TRBD1,NA,CASSLQGAYNEQFF,TGCGCCAGCAGCTTGCAGGGGGCCTACAATGAGCAGTTCTTC
TRBV9,TRBJ2-1,TRBD2,NA,CASSGGLAGAYNEQFF,TGTGCCAGCAGCGGCGGACTAGCGGGGGCCTACAATGAGCAGTTCTTC
TRBV13,TRBJ2-3,NA,NA,CASSPAQVDADTQYF,TGTGCCAGCAGCCCTGCGCAGGTCGATGCAGATACGCAGTATTTT
TRBV5-1,TRBJ2-3,NA,NA,CASSWGGSPGGTDTQYF,TGCGCCAGCAGCTGGGGGGGCAGTCCGGGCGGCACAGATACGCAGTATTTT
TRBV7-9,TRBJ2-7,TRBD2,NA,CSSSLMDGGAYEQYF,TGTTCCAGCAGCTTAATGGATGGGGGGGCCTACGAGCAGTACTTC
TRBV27,TRBJ2-6,NA,few,CASRQVRSSGANVLTF,TGTGCCAGCAGGCAAGTCAGGTCCTCTGGGGCCAACGTCCTGACTTTC
TRBV28,TRBJ1-1,TRBD1,NA,CASLSGTENTEAFF,TGTGCCAGCCTATCCGGGACAGAGAACACTGAAGCTTTCTTT
TRBV5-1,TRBJ1-4,NA,NA,CASSLAGGGGRLFF,TGCGCCAGCAGCTTGGCGGGCGGCGGCGGGAGACTGTTTTTT
TRBV7-2,TRBJ1-2,NA,NA,CASSNGLTDYGYTF,TGTGCCAGCAGTAACGGACTGACTGACTATGGCTACACCTTC
TRBV2,TRBJ2-1,TRBD2,NA,CASSEALRGRASLEQFF,TGTGCCAGCAGTGAAGCGCTTCGTGGGAGGGCCTCTCTTGAGCAGTTCTTC
TRBV2,TRBJ1-2,NA,NA,CASSYRLSDGYTF,TGTGCCAGCTCTTATCGACTATCGGATGGCTACACCTTC
TRBV28,TRBJ2-4,TRBD1,NA,CASIGTEADIQYF,TGTGCCAGCATAGGGACAGAGGCGGACATTCAGTACTTC
TRBV5-1,TRBJ2-1,TRBD2,NA,CATAGLAGGNEQFF,TGCGCCACCGCCGGGTTAGCGGGAGGCAATGAGCAGTTCTTC
TRBV5-6,TRBJ1-2,TRBD1,NA,CASSLVGQLHYGYTF,TGTGCCAGCAGCTTGGTGGGACAGCTTCACTATGGCTACACCTTC
TRBV19,TRBJ2-1,NA,NA,CASSGDSNEQFF,TGTGCCAGTAGTGGGGACTCCAATGAGCAGTTCTTC
TRBV10-3,TRBJ2-2,TRBD2,NA,CAISESSGRFTGELFF,TGTGCCATCAGCGAATCTAGCGGGAGGTTTACCGGGGAGCTGTTTTTT
TRBV5-1,TRBJ2-3,TRBD2,NA,CASTRPASGSPDTQYF,TGCGCCAGCACTAGGCCGGCTAGCGGGAGCCCAGATACGCAGTATTTT
TRBV30,TRBJ1-1,TRBD1,NA,CAWPGTGDGTNTEAFF,TGTGCCTGGCCAGGGACAGGGGATGGGACGAACACTGAAGCTTTCTTT
TRBV19,TRBJ2-1,TRBD1,NA,CASSIRDRPSNEQFF,TGTGCCAGTAGTATTAGGGACAGGCCTTCCAATGAGCAGTTCTTC
TRBV28,TRBJ2-3,TRBD1,NA,CASGFEGARDTQYF,TGTGCCAGCGGATTCGAGGGGGCGCGAGATACGCAGTATTTT
TRBV6-5,TRBJ2-7,NA,NA,CASSGTPGYEQYF,TGTGCCAGCAGCGGGACACCTGGCTACGAGCAGTACTTC
TRBV15,TRBJ2-3,TRBD2,few,CATSRYGLAGLNTQYF,TGTGCCACCAGCAGATATGGACTAGCGGGTTTAAATACGCAGTATTTT
TRBV6-5,TRBJ1-2,TRBD1,NA,CASRSTGTGGPGYTF,TGTGCCAGCAGATCGACCGGGACAGGGGGTCCTGGCTACACCTTC
TRBV30,TRBJ2-4,TRBD2,NA,CAWSLAGVYIQYF,TGTGCCTGGAGTCTAGCGGGAGTATACATTCAGTACTTC
TRBV7-2,TRBJ1-5,NA,NA,CASSLEGGSGQPQHF,TGTGCCAGCAGCTTAGAAGGAGGGTCAGGTCAGCCCCAGCATTTT
TRBV5-1,TRBJ2-1,NA,NA,CASSARQGQRDNEQFF,TGCGCCAGCAGCGCCCGACAGGGGCAGCGGGATAATGAGCAGTTCTTC
TRBV21-1,TRBJ1-2,NA,NA,CASSKGLAGGLAGYTF,TGTGCCAGCAGCAAAGGCCTCGCAGGGGGCCTCGCTGGCTACACCTTC
TRBV7-8,TRBJ2-7,NA,few,CASSLLGYRAPSYEQYF,TGTGCCAGCAGCTTATTGGGGTACAGGGCACCGTCCTACGAGCAGTACTTC
TRBV6-6,TRBJ1-4,TRBD1,few,CASSSRRTGANEKLFF,TGTGCCAGCAGTTCAAGGAGGACAGGGGCGAATGAAAAACTGTTTTTT
TRBV28,TRBJ1-1,NA,NA,CASTKDMGGYTEAFF,TGTGCCAGCACCAAAGACATGGGGGGGTACACTGAAGCTTTCTTT
TRBV19,TRBJ1-1,NA,NA,CASSDPGLTEAFF,TGTGCCAGTAGTGACCCAGGTCTGACTGAAGCTTTCTTT
TRBV11-3,TRBJ2-3,TRBD2,NA,CASSLRDGPSGSGTQYF,TGTGCCAGCAGCTTGAGGGACGGGCCTAGCGGGAGTGGTACGCAGTATTTT
TRBV19,TRBJ2-1,TRBD2,NA,CASSVALAGFNEQFF,TGTGCCAGTAGCGTTGCACTAGCGGGATTCAATGAGCAGTTCTTC
TRBV2,TRBJ2-1,TRBD2,few,CASSGRAGINYNEQFF,TGTGCCAGCAGTGGTCGAGCGGGGATAAACTACAATGAGCAGTTCTTC